This T cell receptor (beta chain) was identified during a study of blood T cells in healthy people across ages. Notes on the study in general: Conclusively comparing naive with antigen-experienced cells was impossible with unsorted PBMCs.

Germline-derived CDR1 and CDR2 are SGHTA and FQGNSA. With V trimmed by 5 bases and J by 7 bases, 6 bases remained unmatched. The CDR3 contains 14 residues. With regard to this clonotype: Its cognate antigen is unknown.

A second PCR, run for about 6 to 12 cycles, used a sample-barcoded 5' primer plus a J-beta primer mix. TCRdb passed the 5' RACE reads through MiXCR, listing each CDR3 protein once. The sample lists 750,000 or so distinct CDR3 sequences, 20% to 25% seen once, with more than 7.5% in the top ten. This sample was also put to use in a study of T cells of mothers and their children.

V usage is TRBV7-2 and J usage is TRBJ2-2; 8 bases are a match to TRBD2. The origin of this receptor is a boy under 18 in good health. Sequencing used blood. CDR3 nucleotides: TGTGCCAGCAGCACGGGACTAGATGGCGGGGAGCTGTTTTTT. Translation gives CASSTGLDGGELFF.